This T cell receptor beta chain is drawn from a study of T cells after yellow fever vaccination. Overall study results and limits: Weaker, the secondary response had a peak occurring faster, on day 5 versus 15. Most primary-vaccination clones reappeared after the booster (96% CD4, around 88% CD8).

A process of 5'RACE template switching, which added a universal primer site and UMIs, was used to make TCR cDNA. TCRdb used MiXCR to reprocess the 5' RACE reads, holding one entry per CDR3 protein. The data hold 310,000 or so distinct CDR3 sequences, with around 6.8% observed a single time. As to this clonotype: The antigen is undetermined.

This TCR came from a man aged 18 to 30 who received the YFV17D yellow fever vaccine. Here the sequenced sample was PBMCs, taken about 49 days after the first yellow fever vaccination.

The CDR3 nucleotides are TGTGCCAGCAGCCAAGATCGGACTAGCGGGAATGAGCAGTTCTTC. Amino acid sequence: CASSQDRTSGNEQFF. This chain links TRBV4-2 with TRBJ2-1; 11 bases match TRBD2. Germline V lookup: CDR1 LGHNA, CDR2 YNFKEQ. The J segment lost 7 bases and the V segment lost 0 bases, leaving 2 bases of the junction unmatched. The CDR3 loop spans 15 amino acids.